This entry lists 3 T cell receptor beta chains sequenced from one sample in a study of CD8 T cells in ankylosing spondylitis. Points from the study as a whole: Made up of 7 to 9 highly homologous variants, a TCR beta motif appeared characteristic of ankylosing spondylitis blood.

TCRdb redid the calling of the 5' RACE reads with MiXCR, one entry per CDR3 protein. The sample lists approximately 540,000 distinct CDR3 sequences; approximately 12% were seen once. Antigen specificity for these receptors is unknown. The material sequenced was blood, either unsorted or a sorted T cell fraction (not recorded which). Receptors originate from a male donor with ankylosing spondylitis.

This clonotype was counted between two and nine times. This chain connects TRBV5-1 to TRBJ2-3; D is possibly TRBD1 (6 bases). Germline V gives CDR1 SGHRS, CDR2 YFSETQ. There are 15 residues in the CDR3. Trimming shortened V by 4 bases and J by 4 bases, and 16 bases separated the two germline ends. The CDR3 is CASSVDRIGADTQYF. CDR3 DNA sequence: TGCGCCAGCAGCGTAGACAGGATAGGAGCAGATACGCAGTATTTT.

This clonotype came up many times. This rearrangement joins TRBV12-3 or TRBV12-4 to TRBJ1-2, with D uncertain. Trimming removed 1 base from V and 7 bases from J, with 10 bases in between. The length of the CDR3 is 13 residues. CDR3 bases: TGTGCCAGCAGTTTAGTAGGGTACCTTGGCTACACCTTC. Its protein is CASSLVGYLGYTF.

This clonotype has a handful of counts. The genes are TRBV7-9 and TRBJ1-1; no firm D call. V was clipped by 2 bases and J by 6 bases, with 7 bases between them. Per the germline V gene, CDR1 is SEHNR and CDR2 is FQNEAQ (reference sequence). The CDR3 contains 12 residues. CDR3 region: CASSLSVSEAFF. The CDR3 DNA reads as TGTGCCAGCAGCTTAAGCGTCTCTGAAGCTTTCTTT.